The 8 T cell receptor beta chains given below trace back to one sample, sequenced in a study of technical replicates of blood from several donors. The repertoire was sequenced with immunoSEQ multiplex PCR; TCRdb's copy has only in-frame clones and lacks some. The sample has approximately 80,000 clones, about 89% seen once; the top ten hold roughly 0.38%. Sequencing used T cells isolated from PBMCs. These receptors were collected from a human donor in good health.

The chain links TRBV28 to TRBJ2-3, with 11 bases identical to TRBD2. This CDR3 is built from 15 residues. Germline values: CDR1 MDHEN, CDR2 SYDVKM. V was pared by 5 bases and J by 3 bases, with 4 bases of the junction left unmatched. CDR3 loop: CASSQVAGGTDTQYF. CDR3 nucleotides: TGTGCCAGCAGTCAAGTAGCGGGAGGGACAGATACGCAGTATTTT. The variable domain in full, completed from reference TRBV28 and TRBJ2-3, reads DVKVTQSSRYLVKRTGEKVFLECVQDMDHENMFWYRQDPGLGLRLIYFSYDVKMKEKGDIPEGYSVSREKKERFSLILESASTNQTSMYLCASSQVAGGTDTQYFGPGTRLTVL.

The chain carries TRBV4-2 and TRBJ2-7; 9 nucleotides line up with TRBD2. The trim removed 0 bases at V and 0 bases at J, leaving 12 bases unmatched. The germline CDR1 and CDR2 sequences are LGHNA and YNFKEQ. The CDR3 has 19 amino acids. CDR3 sequence: CASSQEASGNLLISYEQYF. In DNA, the CDR3 is TGTGCCAGCAGCCAAGAGGCTAGCGGGAATCTCCTAATCTCCTACGAGCAGTACTTC.

CDR3 DNA: TGTGCCAGCAGCTTCACTAGCCTAGGCACCGGGGAGCTGTTTTTT. This gives the protein CASSFTSLGTGELFF. The chain combines TRBV9 with TRBJ2-2; perhaps TRBD2 as D (6 bases). The germline V gene encodes CDR1 SGDLS and CDR2 YYNGEE. The CDR3 has 15 amino acids. Trimming shortened V by 4 bases and J by 4 bases, and 14 bases separated the two germline ends.

This clone appeared a few times. The chain joins TRBV29-1 to TRBJ1-1; unclear D gene. Trimming shortened V by 6 bases and J by 5 bases, and 10 bases separated the two germline ends. CDR3 size: 11 residues. CDR1 SQVTM and CDR2 ANQGSEA come from the germline V gene. DNA for the CDR3: TGCAGCGTAATCCTGCAGACTGAAGCTTTCTTT. It codes for CSVILQTEAFF. Drawing the rest from reference TRBV29-1 and TRBJ1-1, the complete variable domain is SAVISQKPSRDICQRGTSLTIQCQVDSQVTMMFWYRQQPGQSLTLIATANQGSEATYESGFVIDKFPISRPNLTFSTLTVSNMSPEDSSIYLCSVILQTEAFFGQGTRLTVV.

The chain carries TRBV5-6 and TRBJ1-4, with D uncertain. The CDR3 covers 16 residues. CDR1 SGHDT and CDR2 YYEEEE come from the germline V gene. Trimming took 4 bases from V and 0 from J, leaving 13 bases between them. This chain's CDR3 is CASSTRTPSTNEKLFF. The CDR3 DNA follows: TGTGCCAGCAGCACCCGGACTCCTTCAACTAATGAAAAACTGTTTTTT.

The chain is built from TRBV7-2 and TRBJ1-1; 8 bases map to TRBD1. The CDR3 runs to 15 residues. Germline V gene lookup returns CDR1 SGHTA and CDR2 FQGNSA. V trimming: 5 bases; J trimming: 5 bases; junction bases outside the gene matches: 10. The CDR3 protein is CASSPNGQGGTEAFF. For the CDR3, the DNA is TGTGCCAGCAGCCCTAATGGACAGGGTGGGACTGAAGCTTTCTTT.

The rearrangement uses TRBV4-1 and TRBJ1-2, with 7 bases matching TRBD1. Trimming removed 1 base from V and 7 bases from J; junction bases left unmatched: 6. The CDR3 has 14 residues. The germline V gene has CDR1 MGHRA and CDR2 YSYEKL. The DNA for the CDR3 is TGCGCCAGCAGCCAAGTGGAGGGGGCGGGTGGCTACACCTTC. Protein sequence: CASSQVEGAGGYTF.

The rearrangement uses TRBV7-3 and TRBJ2-1; 12 positions match TRBD2. V trimming: 11 bases; J trimming: 9 bases; junction bases outside the gene matches: 8. Germline-derived CDR1 and CDR2 are SGHTA and FQGTGA. The CDR3 contains 13 residues. The CDR3, as DNA: TGTGCCTCCGGGACTAGCGGGCAGGGTGAGCAGTTCTTC. This translates into CASGTSGQGEQFF.